The next 25 T cell receptor beta chains were all read from a single sample in a study of T cell changes during pregnancy in multiple sclerosis. Sequencing used immunoSEQ multiplex PCR; TCRdb keeps in-frame clones, though not all of them. This sample has 25,000 to 35,000 clones, with around nine tenths found just once. The sample was CD8+ T cells from peripheral blood mononuclear cells, taken in the second trimester of pregnancy. The source is a female donor with multiple sclerosis, enrolled in a pregnancy study.

By share, this clone ranks as medium-sized (0.01 to 0.1%). The rearrangement links TRBV7-8 to TRBJ2-7; D gene ambiguous. CDR1 and CDR2 (germline): SGHVS, FQNEAQ. Trimming removed 5 bases at V and 0 bases at J, with 11 bases between. This CDR3 comprises 14 residues. CDR3 in amino acids: CASSIRIDSYEQYF. In nucleotides, the CDR3 is TGTGCCAGCAGCATTAGAATAGACTCCTACGAGCAGTACTTC.

This rearrangement joins TRBV4-2 to TRBJ2-1, with 9 bases identical to TRBD2. This CDR3 has 16 amino acids. The germline CDR1 and CDR2 sequences are LGHNA and YNFKEQ. V shed 1 base, J shed 9 bases, and the junction held 10 bases outside the gene matches. CDR3 DNA: TGTGCCAGCAGCCAAGTGGGCGGGAGGGCCTCGGCTGAGCAGTTCTTC. Amino acids: CASSQVGGRASAEQFF.

Worth noting for this clone: A read error may produce the germline difference seen at one junction end. This rearrangement joins TRBV19 to TRBJ1-5; D gene ambiguous. The germline V gene encodes CDR1 LNHDA and CDR2 SQIVND (reference sequence). The CDR3 has 12 residues. CDR3 DNA: TGTGCCAGTAGTGTGACACATCATCCCCAGCATTTT. This translates into CASSVTHHPQHF.

V usage is TRBV7-9 and J usage is TRBJ1-3, with D uncertain. Germline CDR1 and CDR2: SEHNR and FQNEAQ (reference sequence). V was pared by 2 bases and J by 0 bases, with 11 bases between. The CDR3 is made up of 16 amino acids. In nucleotides, the CDR3 is TGTGCCAGCAGCTTATTTCGAGGCTCCTCTGGAAACACCATATATTTT. It translates to CASSLFRGSSGNTIYF.

This chain connects TRBV7-9 to TRBJ2-2, with D possibly TRBD1 on 6 matching bases. V was cut by 2 bases and J by 4 bases, with 17 bases left in between. The CDR3 sequence is 17 residues long. Germline V gene sequence: CDR1 SEHNR, CDR2 FQNEAQ (reference sequence). CDR3 sequence (DNA): TGTGCCAGCAGCTTATATGTACAGGGTTCGGGCACCGGGGAGCTGTTTTTT. Its protein product is CASSLYVQGSGTGELFF.

This clone has only one observation. V usage is TRBV29-1 and J usage is TRBJ2-4; D possibly corresponds to TRBD1 (6 bases). V lost 1 base to trimming and J lost 2 bases, with 12 bases between them. Germline V lookup: CDR1 SQVTM, CDR2 ANQGSEA. CDR3 size: 15 residues. Here the CDR3 reads CSVEGQDPSKNIQYF. CDR3 sequence (DNA): TGCAGCGTTGAAGGACAGGACCCCTCCAAAAACATTCAGTACTTC.

CDR3 protein: CAISESLGETQYF. The CDR3 nucleotides read TGTGCCATCAGTGAGAGTCTCGGAGAGACCCAGTACTTC. This sequence joins TRBV10-3 and TRBJ2-5; D is unclear. Trimming stripped 2 bases from V and 4 bases from J, with 8 bases between. Germline CDR1 reads ENHRY; CDR2 reads SYGVKD. The CDR3 runs 13 residues.

The chain recombines TRBV7-6 with TRBJ2-1; D uncertain. This CDR3 contains 15 residues. Per the germline V gene, CDR1 is SGHVS and CDR2 is FNYEAQ. The V end was cut by 1 base, the J end by 0 bases, with 7 bases between. The CDR3 reads CASSLDLSSYNEQFF. For the CDR3, the DNA is TGTGCCAGCAGCTTAGATTTGAGCTCCTACAATGAGCAGTTCTTC.

V and J are TRBV4-1 and TRBJ2-1; 7 nucleotides agree with TRBD2. V dropped 1 base and J dropped 8; count of bases not matched to a gene: 5. The CDR3 spans 14 residues. Looked up from germline, CDR1 is MGHRA and CDR2 is YSYEKL. CDR3 DNA sequence: TGCGCCAGCAGCCAAGGGACTAGTCTCGATGAGCAGTTCTTC. It specifies CASSQGTSLDEQFF.

The chain joins TRBV19 to TRBJ1-5, with D perhaps TRBD1 (6 bases). V lost 5 bases and J 7 bases, leaving 15 bases between the germline ends. CDR3 size: 14 residues. Germline CDR1 and CDR2: LNHDA and SQIVND (reference sequence). CDR3 sequence (DNA): TGTGCCAGTAGTCAACCGGGACACACCCAGCCCCAGCATTTT. It translates to CASSQPGHTQPQHF.

The chain carries TRBV7-9 and TRBJ2-1, with 15 bases matching TRBD2. This CDR3 is 15 amino acids long. Losses at the gene ends were 5 bases for V and 13 bases for J; bases not matched to a gene: 9. The germline V gene encodes CDR1 SEHNR and CDR2 FQNEAQ (reference sequence). The CDR3 region is CASSPGLAGGVTQFF. CDR3 nucleotides: TGTGCCAGCAGCCCGGGACTAGCGGGAGGAGTAACCCAGTTCTTC.

The chain has TRBV30 and TRBJ1-2, with 9 bases fitting TRBD1. The V gene end was trimmed by 7 bases and the J gene end by 6 bases; junction bases not matched to a gene: 12. In germline, CDR1 is GTSNPN, CDR2 SVGIG (reference sequence). The CDR3 runs to 14 residues. CDR3 protein: CAYGEGTGYHGYTF. In nucleotides, the CDR3 is TGTGCCTACGGGGAGGGGACAGGGTACCATGGCTACACCTTC.

V usage is TRBV7-9 and J usage is TRBJ2-7, with D unclear. Trimming removed 5 bases at V and 4 bases at J, with 6 bases between. Germline CDR1 SEHNR, CDR2 FQNEAQ (reference sequence). The CDR3 totals 11 residues. The CDR3 DNA reads as TGTGCCAGCAGCAACAATTACGAGCAGTACTTC. Its translation is CASSNNYEQYF.

The chain carries TRBV27 and TRBJ1-1, with 8 bases aligning to TRBD1. The V segment lost 5 bases and the J segment 10 bases; nucleotides outside the gene matches: 12. The CDR3 is made up of 14 amino acids. The germline gives CDR1 MNHEY, CDR2 SMNVEV (reference sequence). CDR3 sequence reads: CASSAGQALASAFF. CDR3 sequence (DNA): TGTGCCAGCAGTGCGGGACAGGCTTTAGCTTCAGCTTTCTTT.

This chain links TRBV19 with TRBJ2-2; 10 bases align to TRBD2. From germline, CDR1 is LNHDA and CDR2 SQIVND (reference sequence). Losses at the gene ends were 2 bases for V and 6 bases for J; bases not matched to a gene: 3. The CDR3 loop spans 15 amino acids. The CDR3: CASSISSGSAGELFF. CDR3 nucleotide sequence: TGTGCCAGTAGTATATCTAGCGGGAGCGCCGGGGAGCTGTTTTTT.

CDR3 loop: CASSQVEGNSYEQYF. The CDR3 DNA is TGCGCCAGCAGCCAAGTGGAGGGCAACTCCTACGAGCAGTACTTC. This chain joins TRBV4-1 and TRBJ2-5, with a tentative D call TRBD2 (6 bases). The tail of the sequence fits TRBJ2-7 better, so the J call may be wrong. This CDR3 is built from 15 residues. Germline CDR1 and CDR2: MGHRA and YSYEKL.

This clone was seen only once. This chain uses TRBV7-9 with TRBJ2-7, with TRBD1 matching 12 bases. The V gene end was trimmed by 4 bases and the J gene end by 5 bases; junction bases not matched to a gene: 9. CDR1 and CDR2 (germline): SEHNR, FQNEAQ (reference sequence). The CDR3 length is 16 residues. CDR3 sequence: CASSSEGQGAIHEQYF. In nucleotides, the CDR3 is TGTGCCAGCAGCTCAGAGGGACAGGGGGCTATACACGAGCAGTACTTC.

This clone was seen just once. V gene TRBV4-1 combines with J gene TRBJ1-1; D is uncertain. Trimming removed 1 base at V and 4 bases at J, with 16 bases between. This CDR3 is 16 amino acids long. Germline V lookup: CDR1 MGHRA, CDR2 YSYEKL. The CDR3 protein is CASSQVGRITGTEAFF. The CDR3 nucleotides are TGCGCCAGCAGCCAAGTCGGTAGGATAACGGGCACTGAAGCTTTCTTT.

This sequence joins TRBV5-6 and TRBJ2-1, with 10 bases identical to TRBD2. The ends lost 8 bases at V and 3 bases at J; junction bases unmatched: 2. This CDR3 contains 13 residues. Germline values: CDR1 SGHDT, CDR2 YYEEEE. The CDR3 region has the DNA TGTGCCAGTCGGACTAGCGGCTACAATGAGCAGTTCTTC. Translating gives CASRTSGYNEQFF.

The chain carries TRBV7-9 and TRBJ2-3; D is perhaps TRBD2 (5 bases). CDR3 size: 17 residues. Trimming stripped 4 bases from V and 2 bases from J, with 19 bases between. CDR1 SEHNR and CDR2 FQNEAQ come from the germline V gene (reference sequence). The CDR3 bases are TGTGCCAGCAGCTCCTTACGAGAGGGAAGTGACACAGATACGCAGTATTTT. Protein sequence: CASSSLREGSDTDTQYF.

This chain connects TRBV28 to TRBJ1-5, with D perhaps matching TRBD1 (5 bases). CDR3 length: 15 amino acids. Trimming removed 3 bases at V and 0 bases at J, with 9 bases between. The germline CDR1 and CDR2 sequences are MDHEN and SYDVKM. The CDR3 is CASSLDTVSNQPQHF. CDR3 nucleotide sequence: TGTGCCAGCAGTTTGGACACCGTTAGCAATCAGCCCCAGCATTTT.

This clone was found a few times. Here the CDR3 reads CASSQEDRRSTEAFF. CDR3 sequence (DNA): TGCGCCAGCAGCCAAGAGGACAGGCGGTCCACTGAAGCTTTCTTT. The rearrangement uses TRBV4-1 and TRBJ1-1, with TRBD1 matching over 7 bases. The ends lost 0 bases at V and 4 bases at J; junction bases unmatched: 5. From germline, CDR1 is MGHRA and CDR2 YSYEKL. The CDR3 runs 15 residues.

V usage is TRBV27 and J usage is TRBJ2-1; unclear D gene. The CDR3 consists of 13 residues. Germline V gene data show CDR1 as MNHEY and CDR2 as SMNVEV (reference sequence). Trimming removed 5 bases at V and 8 bases at J, with 13 bases between. The CDR3 DNA follows: TGTGCCAGCAGTCCGCCCACACGGGATGAGCAGTTCTTC. It translates to CASSPPTRDEQFF.

Only one count was recorded for this clone. The chain recombines TRBV4-2 with TRBJ2-3; 10 positions match TRBD2. This CDR3 region has 15 residues. CDR1 LGHNA and CDR2 YNFKEQ come from the germline V gene. V dropped 3 bases and J dropped 5; count of bases not matched to a gene: 5. CDR3: CASSQLAGGIDTQYF. Written as DNA, the CDR3 is TGTGCCAGCAGCCAGTTAGCGGGAGGAATAGATACGCAGTATTTT.

The V and J genes are TRBV9 and TRBJ2-7; 11 bases are a match to TRBD1. From germline, CDR1 is SGDLS and CDR2 YYNGEE. The junction had 9 bases not matched to a gene; V was cut back by 4 bases and J by 3 bases. This CDR3 is 16 amino acids long. The CDR3 protein is CASSHTPGQGDYEQYF. Here the CDR3 DNA reads TGTGCCAGCAGCCACACTCCGGGACAGGGGGACTACGAGCAGTACTTC.